Shown below are 3 T cell receptor beta chains from a single sample sequenced in a study of glioma-infiltrating T cells after dendritic cell vaccination. Using immunoSEQ multiplex PCR, the repertoire was profiled, and TCRdb retains in-frame clones only, with some absent. The profile covers about 49,000 clones, with 85% appearing a single time and about an eighth taken by the ten largest. This material consisted of blood, taken before dendritic cell vaccination. The receptors come from a human donor with glioblastoma.

V is TRBV7-2 and J is TRBJ1-1; D unclear. The CDR3 spans 15 residues. Germline V gene sequence: CDR1 SGHTA, CDR2 FQGNSA. Trimming removed 2 bases at V and 10 bases at J, with 20 bases between. The CDR3 DNA follows: TGTGCCAGCAGCTTATCCCCTGTGCTGGATGAGGGAGCTTTCTTT. Translated: CASSLSPVLDEGAFF.

The J gene is TRBJ2-3, the V gene TRBV11-2; D is undetermined. The ends were cut back, 2 bases at V and 1 base at J, with 10 bases in the middle. This CDR3 has 15 amino acids. Germline values: CDR1 SGHAT, CDR2 FQNNGV. The CDR3 spells CASSLSTSGTDTQYF. For the CDR3, the DNA is TGTGCCAGCAGCTTAAGCACCAGCGGCACAGATACGCAGTATTTT.

The chain is built from TRBV7-2 and TRBJ1-1, with D possibly TRBD1 on 6 matching bases. The V end was cut by 1 base, the J end by 0 bases, with 12 bases between. This CDR3 is 16 amino acids long. Germline V gene data show CDR1 as SGHTA and CDR2 as FQGNSA. The CDR3 region is CASSLGPYRVNTEAFF. CDR3 DNA: TGTGCCAGCAGCTTAGGGCCCTACAGGGTGAACACTGAAGCTTTCTTT. The full variable domain, with the rest looked up from reference TRBV7-2 and TRBJ1-1, is GAGVSQSPSNKVTEKGKDVELRCDPISGHTALYWYRQSLGQGLEFLIYFQGNSAPDKSGLPSDRFSAERTGGSVSTLTIQRTQQEDSAVYLCASSLGPYRVNTEAFFGQGTRLTVV.